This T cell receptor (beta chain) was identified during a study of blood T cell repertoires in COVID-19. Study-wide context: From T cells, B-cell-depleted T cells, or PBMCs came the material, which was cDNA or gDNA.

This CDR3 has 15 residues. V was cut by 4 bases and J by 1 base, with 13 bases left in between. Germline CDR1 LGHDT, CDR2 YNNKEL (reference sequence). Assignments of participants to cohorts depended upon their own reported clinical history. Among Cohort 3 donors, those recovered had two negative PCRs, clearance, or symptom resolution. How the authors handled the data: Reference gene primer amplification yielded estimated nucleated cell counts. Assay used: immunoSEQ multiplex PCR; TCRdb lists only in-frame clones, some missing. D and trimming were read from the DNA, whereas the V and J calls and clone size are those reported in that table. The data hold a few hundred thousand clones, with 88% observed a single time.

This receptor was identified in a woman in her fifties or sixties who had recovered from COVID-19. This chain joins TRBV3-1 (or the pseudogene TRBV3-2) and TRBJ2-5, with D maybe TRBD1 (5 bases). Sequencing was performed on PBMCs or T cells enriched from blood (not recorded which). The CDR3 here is CASSPTPDSQETQYF. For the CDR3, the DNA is TGTGCCAGCAGCCCCACTCCCGACAGCCAAGAGACCCAGTACTTC.